This TCR beta chain is from a study of CD8 T cells in Susac syndrome. The CD8+ and CD4+ T cells were isolated magnetically using a negative isolation approach, whereas the TEMRA cells were enriched by FACS. An amount of RNA that ranged from about 0.45 to 1 ug was reverse transcribed with random hexamers. TCRdb ran MiXCR on the immunoSEQ multiplex PCR reads and lists one entry per CDR3 protein. The sample has approximately 190,000 distinct CDR3 sequences, 90% to 96% seen once. The CDR3 runs to 16 residues. Germline V gene data show CDR1 as SNHLY and CDR2 as FYNNEI. Trimming stripped 6 bases from V and 6 bases from J, with 23 bases between.

Source material: CD4+ T cells from PBMCs. The J gene is TRBJ1-2, the V gene TRBV2; unclear D gene. This receptor was obtained from a human donor with Susac syndrome. The CDR3 coding sequence is TGTGCCAGCAGGGCCCAGACACGGAGGGAAGTCGATGGCTACACCTTC. The encoded protein is CASRAQTRREVDGYTF. The variable domain in full, completed from reference TRBV2 and TRBJ1-2, reads EPEVTQTPSHQVTQMGQEVILRCVPISNHLYFYWYRQILGQKVEFLVSFYNNEISEKSEIFDDQFSVERPDGSNFTLKIRSTKLEDSAMYFCASRAQTRREVDGYTFGSGTRLTVV.